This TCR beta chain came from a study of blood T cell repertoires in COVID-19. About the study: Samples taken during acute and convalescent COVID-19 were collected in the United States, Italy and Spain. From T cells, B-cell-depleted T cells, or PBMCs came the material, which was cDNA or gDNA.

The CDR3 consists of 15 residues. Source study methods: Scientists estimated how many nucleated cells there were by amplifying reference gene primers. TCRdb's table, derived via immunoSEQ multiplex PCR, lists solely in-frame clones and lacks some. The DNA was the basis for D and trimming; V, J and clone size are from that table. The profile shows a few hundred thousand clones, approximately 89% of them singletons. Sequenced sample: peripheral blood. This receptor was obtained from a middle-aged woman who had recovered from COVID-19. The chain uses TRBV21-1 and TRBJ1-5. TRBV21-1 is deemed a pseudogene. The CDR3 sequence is CASSKDRSYVQPQHF. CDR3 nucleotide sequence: TGTGCCAGCAGCAAAGATAGAAGTTACGTCCAGCCCCAGCATTTT.